The 19 T cell receptor beta chains reported below all come from one sample, sequenced in a study of sequential checkpoint blockade in melanoma (dated by TCRdb to between 2018 and 2020). Library preparation used the immunoSEQ multiplex PCR assay. Sourced from immuneACCESS, this table was stored by TCRdb with only in-frame sequences that have V and J called. A share of the clones is absent; for the studies checked, an unresolved V gene accounts for under half, and the remainder has no known explanation. In all, the sample holds roughly 36,000 clones, and more than 25% of those were seen once. Clones ranked in the top ten supply approximately 1.5% of the sample. The sample's treatment or condition label, in plain terms: randomized to nivolumab then ipilimumab (arm A) or the reverse (arm B). The sequencing used tumor tissue (inferred from file names), collected from a patient given nivolumab and ipilimumab in sequence. The source of these receptors is a human donor with melanoma.

Many counts were recorded for this clone. The chain has TRBV11-3 and TRBJ1-5; unclear D gene. Germline lookup yields CDR1 SGHNT and CDR2 YENEEA. This CDR3 is 15 amino acids long. V shed 1 base and J shed 0 bases, with 7 bases lying between them. CDR3 loop: CASSLGLYSNQPQHF. DNA for the CDR3: TGTGCCAGCAGCTTAGGACTCTATAGCAATCAGCCCCAGCATTTT. Drawing the rest from reference TRBV11-3 and TRBJ1-5, the complete variable domain is EAGVVQSPRYKIIEKKQPVAFWCNPISGHNTLYWYLQNLGQGPELLIRYENEEAVDDSQLPKDRFSAERLKGVDSTLKIQPAELGDSAVYLCASSLGLYSNQPQHFGDGTRLSIL.

The chain carries TRBV5-1 and TRBJ1-5; no reliable D call. The length of the CDR3 is 14 residues. V was cut by 0 bases and J by 4 bases, with 8 bases left in between. Germline CDR1 reads SGHRS; CDR2 reads YFSETQ. CDR3 in amino acids: CASSLEGTNQPQHF. The DNA for the CDR3 is TGCGCCAGCAGCTTGGAGGGAACGAATCAGCCCCAGCATTTT.

This clone turned up a few times. The chain employs TRBV6-8 and TRBJ2-7; a weak D match, TRBD1 (5 bases). Germline V gene lookup returns CDR1 MNHGY and CDR2 SAAAGT. Trimming pared 5 bases from V and 1 base from J, leaving 9 bases between. The CDR3 length is 13 residues. The CDR3 DNA reads as TGTGCCAGCAGTCGACAGACTTCCTACGAGCAGTACTTC. This codes for CASSRQTSYEQYF.

The chain employs TRBV19 and TRBJ2-5, with D unresolved. The CDR3 has 13 amino acids. V was trimmed by 9 bases and J by 5 bases, leaving 16 bases between them. The germline V gene encodes CDR1 LNHDA and CDR2 SQIVND (reference sequence). CDR3 amino acids: CASESSYGETQYF. CDR3 nucleotides: TGTGCCAGCGAGTCAAGCTACGGGGAGACCCAGTACTTC.

This clone was seen more than once but under ten times. This chain joins TRBV19 and TRBJ1-2, with a weak D call TRBD1 (5 bases). V was clipped by 2 bases and J by 6 bases, with 10 bases between them. The CDR3 is 13 residues long. Germline CDR1 and CDR2: LNHDA and SQIVND (reference sequence). The CDR3 sequence: CASSIIREHGYTF. As DNA, the CDR3 is TGTGCCAGTAGTATAATCAGGGAGCATGGCTACACCTTC.

A few counts support this clone. The chain combines TRBV9 with TRBJ1-2, with D perhaps matching TRBD1 (5 bases). V shed 0 bases and J shed 0 bases, with 6 bases lying between them. CDR1 SGDLS and CDR2 YYNGEE come from the germline V gene. The length of the CDR3 is 14 residues. The CDR3 protein is CASSVGGANYGYTF. CDR3 nucleotide sequence: TGTGCCAGCAGCGTAGGAGGGGCTAACTATGGCTACACCTTC.

The chain is built from TRBV5-1 and TRBJ2-4; TRBD2 might be the D (5 bases). Trimming took 6 bases from V and 4 from J, leaving 20 bases between them. This CDR3 region has 16 residues. Germline CDR1 SGHRS, CDR2 YFSETQ. CDR3 in amino acids: CASTWTFGSSKNIQYF. CDR3 in DNA: TGCGCCAGCACGTGGACTTTCGGGTCGAGTAAAAACATTCAGTACTTC.

The chain uses TRBV5-1 and TRBJ2-5; 11 bases line up with TRBD1. The CDR3 runs to 15 residues. V was clipped by 4 bases and J by 5 bases; unmatched bases: 7. In germline, CDR1 is SGHRS, CDR2 YFSETQ. In nucleotides, the CDR3 is TGCGCCAGCAGCCCTGGACAGGGGGCTTGGGAGACCCAGTACTTC. Its translation is CASSPGQGAWETQYF.

This chain uses TRBV28 with TRBJ1-5; D may be TRBD1 (5 bases). The germline gives CDR1 MDHEN, CDR2 SYDVKM. The CDR3 runs 18 residues. V was shortened by 6 bases and J by 2 bases, with 23 bases between the two germline ends. The CDR3 coding sequence is TGTGCCAGCAGCTCAATTTACAGAGAGGGGATGGGCAATCAGCCCCAGCATTTT. Residues: CASSSIYREGMGNQPQHF.

This clone was recorded at least ten times. V is TRBV11-1 and J is TRBJ1-5; 7 bases fit TRBD1. The J segment lost 1 base and the V segment lost 5 bases, leaving 5 bases of the junction unmatched. CDR1 is SGHAT and CDR2 is FQDESV in the germline V gene (reference sequence). The CDR3 length is 15 residues. CDR3 region: CASSPMDRSNQPQHF. Here the CDR3 DNA reads TGTGCCAGCAGCCCCATGGACAGGAGCAATCAGCCCCAGCATTTT.

The V gene is TRBV9, the J gene TRBJ1-5, with D hard to call. This CDR3 comprises 14 residues. V was pared by 4 bases and J by 2 bases, with 10 bases between. Germline V gene sequence: CDR1 SGDLS, CDR2 YYNGEE. Here the CDR3 DNA reads TGTGCCAGCAGCTTAACTGGTGGCAATCAGCCCCAGCATTTT. Its translation: CASSLTGGNQPQHF.

The V gene is TRBV19, the J gene TRBJ1-1, with TRBD1 matching 9 bases. Unmatched junction bases numbered 5, after V lost 8 bases and J lost 1 base. The CDR3 loop spans 14 amino acids. The germline V gene has CDR1 LNHDA and CDR2 SQIVND (reference sequence). The CDR3 here is CASEMTGGNTEAFF. In nucleotides, the CDR3 is TGTGCCAGTGAAATGACAGGGGGGAACACTGAAGCTTTCTTT.

The rearrangement uses TRBV11-3 and TRBJ2-3, with D perhaps matching TRBD1 (5 bases). The CDR3 runs 16 residues. Germline-derived CDR1 and CDR2 are SGHNT and YENEEA. With 5 bases removed from V and 6 bases from J, the gap between germline ends came to 21 bases. This chain's CDR3 is CASSPVGEPRGDTQYF. The CDR3 DNA is TGTGCCAGCAGCCCGGTAGGAGAACCTAGGGGTGATACGCAGTATTTT.

This chain links TRBV19 with TRBJ2-5; no reliable D call. This CDR3 comprises 13 residues. The ends were cut back, 6 bases at V and 3 bases at J, with 11 bases in the middle. Germline V CDR1 and CDR2: LNHDA, SQIVND (reference sequence). CDR3 loop: CASRHSSEETQYF. The CDR3 DNA reads as TGTGCCAGTAGGCATAGCAGCGAAGAGACCCAGTACTTC.

This clone showed up many times. V is TRBV7-1 and J is TRBJ2-5, with TRBD2 as a possible D gene (6 bases). TRBV7-1 is identified as an open reading frame with a role that is uncertain. The CDR3 runs 15 residues. The ends were cut back, 4 bases at V and 2 bases at J, with 14 bases in the middle. DNA for the CDR3: TGTGCCAGCAGCTTAGTGCGGGGAAAACAAGAGACCCAGTACTTC. Its translation: CASSLVRGKQETQYF.

This clone has at least ten counts. One junction end disagrees with the germline gene, perhaps due to a read error. The rearrangement joins TRBV6-8 to TRBJ1-6; D call uncertain. The CDR3 covers 16 residues. Germline CDR1 MNHGY, CDR2 SAAAGT. The CDR3 DNA reads as TGTGCCATCAGTTTTACCCCGAGCTCCTATAATTCACCCCTCCACTTT. This gives the protein CAISFTPSSYNSPLHF.

The CDR3 DNA reads TGCGCCAGCAGCCCTTCGGGGGCCTCCTACAATGAGCAGTTCTTC. The encoded protein is CASSPSGASYNEQFF. The rearrangement uses TRBV1 and TRBJ2-1. TRBV1 is classified as a pseudogene. The CDR3 length is 15 residues.

The chain recombines TRBV9 with TRBJ2-3; TRBD2 matches 9 bases. V gave up 0 bases and J gave up 1 base; unmatched junction bases: 3. This CDR3 is built from 16 residues. CDR1 SGDLS and CDR2 YYNGEE come from the germline V gene. CDR3 sequence (DNA): TGTGCCAGCAGCGTAGGGTGGACTAGCGGCACAGATACGCAGTATTTT. Residues: CASSVGWTSGTDTQYF.

The V gene is TRBV1, the J gene TRBJ2-1; the D segment call TRBD2 is taken from the table without a DNA check. TRBV1 is assigned pseudogene status. This CDR3 region has 16 residues. In DNA, the CDR3 is TGCGCCAGCAGCCAAGATCAACTAGCGGGGAGCGATGAGCAGTTCTTC. Translating gives CASSQDQLAGSDEQFF.